This TCR beta chain was documented in a study of OX40 agonist ivuxolimab in advanced cancers. Sequencing used immunoSEQ multiplex PCR; TCRdb keeps in-frame clones, though not all of them. The sample records 90,000 to 150,000 clones, around 89% being singletons. This CDR3 has 12 amino acids. From germline, CDR1 is SQVTM and CDR2 ANQGSEA. Trimming shortened V by 3 bases and J by 6 bases, and 10 bases separated the two germline ends. The cohort excluded patients with autoimmune disease history or systemic immunosuppression. Comment on this clone: Additional DNA sequences in this sample encode the identical CDR3.

The sample consisted of CD4+ or CD8+ T cells sorted from blood, taken in a trial of the OX40 agonist ivuxolimab. V is TRBV29-1 and J is TRBJ2-3; tentative D call: TRBD1 (5 bases). This sequence was found in an adult with an advanced solid tumor such as melanoma, head and neck, liver or kidney cancer. DNA of the CDR3: TGCAGCGTTGATGTATCAGGGGATACGCAGTATTTT. Protein product: CSVDVSGDTQYF.